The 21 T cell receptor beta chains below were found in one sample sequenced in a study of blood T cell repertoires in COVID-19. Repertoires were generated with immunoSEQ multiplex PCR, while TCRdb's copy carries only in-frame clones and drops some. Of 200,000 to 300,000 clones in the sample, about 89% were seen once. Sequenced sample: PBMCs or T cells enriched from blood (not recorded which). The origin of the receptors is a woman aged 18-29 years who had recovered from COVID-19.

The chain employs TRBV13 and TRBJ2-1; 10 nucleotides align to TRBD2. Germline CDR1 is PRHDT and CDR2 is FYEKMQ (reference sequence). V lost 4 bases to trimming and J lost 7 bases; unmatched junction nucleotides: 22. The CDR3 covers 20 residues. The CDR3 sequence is CASSWNPIGGKLAGRNEQFF. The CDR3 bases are TGTGCCAGCAGCTGGAACCCTATAGGGGGTAAACTAGCGGGACGTAATGAGCAGTTCTTC.

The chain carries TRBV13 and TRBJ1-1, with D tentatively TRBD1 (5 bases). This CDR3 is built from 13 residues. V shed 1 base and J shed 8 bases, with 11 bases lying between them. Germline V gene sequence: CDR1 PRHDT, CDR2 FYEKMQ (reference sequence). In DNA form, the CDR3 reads TGTGCCAGCAGCTTAGCACCTCAGGGCGAAGCTTTCTTT. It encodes CASSLAPQGEAFF.

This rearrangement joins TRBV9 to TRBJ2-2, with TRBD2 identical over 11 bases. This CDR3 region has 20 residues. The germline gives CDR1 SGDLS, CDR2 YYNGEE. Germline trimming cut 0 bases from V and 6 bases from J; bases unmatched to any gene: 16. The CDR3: CASSVVVGTSGGEVPGELFF. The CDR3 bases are TGTGCCAGCAGCGTAGTAGTGGGGACTAGCGGAGGAGAGGTACCCGGGGAGCTGTTTTTT. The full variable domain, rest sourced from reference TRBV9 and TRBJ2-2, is DSGVTQTPKHLITATGQRVTLRCSPRSGDLSVYWYQQSLDQGLQFLIQYYNGEERAKGNILERFSAQQFPDLHSELNLSSLELGDSALYFCASSVVVGTSGGEVPGELFFGEGSRLTVL.

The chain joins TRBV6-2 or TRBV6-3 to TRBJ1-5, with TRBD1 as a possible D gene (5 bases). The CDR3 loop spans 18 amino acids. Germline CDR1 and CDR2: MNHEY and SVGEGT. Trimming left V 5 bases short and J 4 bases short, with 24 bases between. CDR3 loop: CASSHENGGGMRNQPQHF. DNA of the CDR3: TGTGCCAGCAGTCACGAAAATGGGGGGGGGATGAGGAATCAGCCCCAGCATTTT.

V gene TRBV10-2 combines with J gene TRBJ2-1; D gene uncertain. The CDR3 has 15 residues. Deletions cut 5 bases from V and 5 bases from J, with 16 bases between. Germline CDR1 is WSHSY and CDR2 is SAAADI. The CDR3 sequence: CASSRLRSIDNEQFF. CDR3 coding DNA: TGCGCCAGCAGTCGTTTGAGAAGTATTGACAATGAGCAGTTCTTC.

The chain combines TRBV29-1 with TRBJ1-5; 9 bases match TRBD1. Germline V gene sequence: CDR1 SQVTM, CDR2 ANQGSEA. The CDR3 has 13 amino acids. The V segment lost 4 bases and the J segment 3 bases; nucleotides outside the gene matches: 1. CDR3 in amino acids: CSVGQGDNQPQHF. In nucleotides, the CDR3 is TGCAGCGTTGGACAGGGGGACAATCAGCCCCAGCATTTT.

CDR3 nucleotide sequence: TGCGCCAGCAGCTTGGCTGGGACAGAAGAGCAGTACTTC. Its protein is CASSLAGTEEQYF. This chain uses TRBV5-1 with TRBJ2-7; 7 nucleotides align to TRBD1. Germline V CDR1 and CDR2: SGHRS, YFSETQ. The CDR3 loop spans 13 amino acids. The V gene end was trimmed by 0 bases and the J gene end by 7 bases; junction bases not matched to a gene: 4.

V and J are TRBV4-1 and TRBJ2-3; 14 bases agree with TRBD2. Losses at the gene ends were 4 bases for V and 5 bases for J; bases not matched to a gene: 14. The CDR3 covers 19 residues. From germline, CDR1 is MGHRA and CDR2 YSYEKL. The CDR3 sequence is CASSPEGLAGGGRLDTQYF. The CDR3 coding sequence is TGCGCCAGCAGCCCAGAAGGACTAGCGGGGGGTGGACGATTAGATACGCAGTATTTT.

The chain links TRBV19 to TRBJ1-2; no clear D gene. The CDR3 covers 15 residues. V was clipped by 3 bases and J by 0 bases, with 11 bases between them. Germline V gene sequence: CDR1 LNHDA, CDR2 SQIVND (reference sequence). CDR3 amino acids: CASSIPAGPNYGYTF. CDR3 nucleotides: TGTGCCAGTAGTATTCCGGCAGGCCCTAACTATGGCTACACCTTC.

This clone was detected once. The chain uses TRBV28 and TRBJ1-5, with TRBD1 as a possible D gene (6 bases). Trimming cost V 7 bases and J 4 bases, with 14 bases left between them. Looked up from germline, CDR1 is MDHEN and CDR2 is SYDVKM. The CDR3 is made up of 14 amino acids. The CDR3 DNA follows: TGTGCCAGCACACCGGGGGGGCAGAATCAGCCCCAGCATTTT. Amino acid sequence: CASTPGGQNQPQHF.

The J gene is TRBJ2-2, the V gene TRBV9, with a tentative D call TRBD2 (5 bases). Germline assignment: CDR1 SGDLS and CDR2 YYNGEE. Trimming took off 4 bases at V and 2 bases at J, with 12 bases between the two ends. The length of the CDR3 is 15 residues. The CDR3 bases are TGTGCCAGCAGCTCCCGGACGGGAAACACCGGGGAGCTGTTTTTT. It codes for CASSSRTGNTGELFF.

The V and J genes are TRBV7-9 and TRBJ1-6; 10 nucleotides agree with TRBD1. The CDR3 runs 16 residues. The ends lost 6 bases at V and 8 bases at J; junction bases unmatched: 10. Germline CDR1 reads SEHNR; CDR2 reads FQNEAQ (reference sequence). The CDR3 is CASSPGQGVIDSPLHF. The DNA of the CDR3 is TGTGCCAGCAGTCCAGGACAGGGGGTAATCGATTCACCCCTCCACTTT.

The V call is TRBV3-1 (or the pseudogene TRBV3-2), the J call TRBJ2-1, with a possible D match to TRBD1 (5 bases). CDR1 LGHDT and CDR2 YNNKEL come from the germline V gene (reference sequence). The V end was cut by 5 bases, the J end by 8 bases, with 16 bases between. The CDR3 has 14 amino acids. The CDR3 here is CASSFHQGSDEQFF. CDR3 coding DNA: TGTGCCAGCAGCTTCCACCAGGGAAGCGATGAGCAGTTCTTC.

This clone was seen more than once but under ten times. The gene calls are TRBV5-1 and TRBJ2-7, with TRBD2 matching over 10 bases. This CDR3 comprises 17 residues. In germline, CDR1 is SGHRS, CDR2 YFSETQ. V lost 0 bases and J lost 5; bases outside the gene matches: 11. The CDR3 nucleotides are TGCGCCAGCAGCTTGGGTCCTCCTAGCGGGAGTTTCGACGAGCAGTACTTC. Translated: CASSLGPPSGSFDEQYF.

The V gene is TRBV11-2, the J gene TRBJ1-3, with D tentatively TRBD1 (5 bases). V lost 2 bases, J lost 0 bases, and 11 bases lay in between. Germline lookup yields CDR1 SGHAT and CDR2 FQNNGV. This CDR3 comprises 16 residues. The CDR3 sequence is CASSLWTTRSGNTIYF. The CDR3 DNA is TGTGCCAGCAGCTTATGGACAACTCGCTCTGGAAACACCATATATTTT. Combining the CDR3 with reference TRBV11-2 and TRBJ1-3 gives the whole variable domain EAGVAQSPRYKIIEKRQSVAFWCNPISGHATLYWYQQILGQGPKLLIQFQNNGVVDDSQLPKDRFSAERLKGVDSTLKIQPAKLEDSAVYLCASSLWTTRSGNTIYFGEGSWLTVV.

In DNA, the CDR3 is TGTGCCAGTAGCCCAGGGTCTGGCACCGGGGAGCTGTTTTTT. It specifies CASSPGSGTGELFF. The chain is built from TRBV19 and TRBJ2-2; possibly TRBD1 for D (5 bases). Trimming stripped 6 bases from V and 4 bases from J, with 12 bases between. This CDR3 is 14 amino acids long. Germline CDR1 reads LNHDA; CDR2 reads SQIVND (reference sequence).

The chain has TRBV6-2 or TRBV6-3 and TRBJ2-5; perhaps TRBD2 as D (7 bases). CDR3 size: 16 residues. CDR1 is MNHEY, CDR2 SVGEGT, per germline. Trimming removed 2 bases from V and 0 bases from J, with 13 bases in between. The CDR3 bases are TGTGCCAGCAGTTACCTCGGGGGGCGCTACCAAGAGACCCAGTACTTC. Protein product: CASSYLGGRYQETQYF.

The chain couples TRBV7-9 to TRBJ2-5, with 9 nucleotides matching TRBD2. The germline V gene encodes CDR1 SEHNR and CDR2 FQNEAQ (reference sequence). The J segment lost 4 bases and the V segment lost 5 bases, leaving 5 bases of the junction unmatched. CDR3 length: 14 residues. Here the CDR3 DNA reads TGTGCCAGCAGCCAGTATAGCGGGGGAGAGACCCAGTACTTC. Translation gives CASSQYSGGETQYF.

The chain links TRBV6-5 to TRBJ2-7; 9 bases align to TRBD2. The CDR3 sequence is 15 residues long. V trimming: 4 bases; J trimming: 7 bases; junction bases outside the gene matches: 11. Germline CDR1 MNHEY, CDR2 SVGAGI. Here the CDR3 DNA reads TGTGCCAGCAGTTCCTTAGCGGGAGCCCCAGGAGAGCAGTACTTC. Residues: CASSSLAGAPGEQYF.

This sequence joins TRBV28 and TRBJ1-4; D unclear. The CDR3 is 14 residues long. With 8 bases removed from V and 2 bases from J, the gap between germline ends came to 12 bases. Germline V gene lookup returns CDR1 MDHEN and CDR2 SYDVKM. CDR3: CASRSGGTNEKLFF. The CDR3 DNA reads TGTGCCAGCCGGTCGGGTGGGACTAATGAAAAACTGTTTTTT.

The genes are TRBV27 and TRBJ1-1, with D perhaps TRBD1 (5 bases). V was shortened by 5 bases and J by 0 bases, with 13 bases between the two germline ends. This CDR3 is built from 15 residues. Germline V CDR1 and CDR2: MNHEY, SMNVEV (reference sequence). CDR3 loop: CASSMTVFMNTEAFF. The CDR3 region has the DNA TGTGCCAGCAGTATGACAGTCTTCATGAACACTGAAGCTTTCTTT.